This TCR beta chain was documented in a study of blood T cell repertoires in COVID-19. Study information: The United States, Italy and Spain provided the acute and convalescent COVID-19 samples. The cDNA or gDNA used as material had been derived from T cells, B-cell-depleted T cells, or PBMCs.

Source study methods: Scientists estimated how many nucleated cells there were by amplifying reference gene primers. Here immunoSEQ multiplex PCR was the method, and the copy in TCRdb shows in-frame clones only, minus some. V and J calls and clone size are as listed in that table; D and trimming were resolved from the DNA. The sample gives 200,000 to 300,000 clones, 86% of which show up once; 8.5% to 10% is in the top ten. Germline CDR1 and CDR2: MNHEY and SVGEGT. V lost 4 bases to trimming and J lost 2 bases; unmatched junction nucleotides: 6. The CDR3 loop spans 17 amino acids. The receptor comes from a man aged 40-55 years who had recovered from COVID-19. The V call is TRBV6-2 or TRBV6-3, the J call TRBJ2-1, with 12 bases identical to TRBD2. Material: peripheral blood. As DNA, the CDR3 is TGTGCCAGCAGTTCGGGACTAGCGGGTCCTCCCTACAATGAGCAGTTCTTC. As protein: CASSSGLAGPPYNEQFF.